These 28 T cell receptor beta chains came from one sample sequenced in a study of blood T cell repertoires in COVID-19. Sequencing used immunoSEQ multiplex PCR; TCRdb keeps in-frame clones, though not all of them. The sample has 180,000 or so clones, 84% seen once. Sequenced: PBMCs or T cells enriched from blood (not recorded which). The origin of the receptors is a man aged 35 to 55 who had recovered from COVID-19.

The rearrangement links TRBV3-1 (or the pseudogene TRBV3-2) to TRBJ1-2, with TRBD1 as a possible D gene (5 bases). Germline V gene sequence: CDR1 LGHDT, CDR2 YNNKEL (reference sequence). This CDR3 contains 11 residues. The V gene lost 4 bases and the J gene lost 8 bases, with 8 bases spanning the gap. The CDR3 sequence is CASSPGGGYTF. The CDR3 DNA is TGTGCCAGCAGCCCCGGGGGGGGCTACACCTTC.

CDR3 sequence reads: CASSLDRLNEKLFF. CDR3 coding DNA: TGTGCCAGCAGCTTAGACAGGCTGAATGAAAAACTGTTTTTT. The rearrangement links TRBV11-2 to TRBJ1-4; unclear D gene. V lost 0 bases to trimming and J lost 5 bases, with 7 bases between them. Germline V gene lookup returns CDR1 SGHAT and CDR2 FQNNGV. The CDR3 runs 14 residues.

The chain carries TRBV7-2 and TRBJ1-5, with D uncertain. Germline lookup yields CDR1 SGHTA and CDR2 FQGNSA. The CDR3 spans 15 residues. V lost 2 bases and J 0 bases, leaving 8 bases between the germline ends. CDR3 sequence (DNA): TGTGCCAGCAGCTTACACGGGATTAGCAATCAGCCCCAGCATTTT. As protein: CASSLHGISNQPQHF.

The chain links TRBV19 to TRBJ2-3, with D unresolved. The CDR3 has 16 residues. Germline V gives CDR1 LNHDA, CDR2 SQIVND (reference sequence). The V gene lost 10 bases and the J gene lost 5 bases, with 25 bases spanning the gap. This CDR3 is CATAPGGARGRDTQYF. The DNA of the CDR3 is TGTGCCACCGCCCCGGGTGGAGCCCGCGGCAGAGATACGCAGTATTTT.

The rearrangement joins TRBV3-1 (or the pseudogene TRBV3-2) to TRBJ1-2, with a possible D match to TRBD1 (5 bases). The CDR3 runs 16 residues. Germline V lookup: CDR1 LGHDT, CDR2 YNNKEL (reference sequence). Trimming pared 1 base from V and 7 bases from J, leaving 19 bases between. This CDR3 reads CASSQVAGGRGSGYTF. CDR3 DNA: TGTGCCAGCAGCCAAGTGGCTGGCGGTAGGGGAAGTGGCTACACCTTC.

This clone appeared a single time. V usage is TRBV6-6 and J usage is TRBJ2-2; D gene uncertain. Germline CDR1 reads MNHNY; CDR2 reads SVGAGI (reference sequence). The CDR3 has 13 amino acids. Trimming shortened V by 2 bases and J by 6 bases, and 7 bases separated the two germline ends. The DNA of the CDR3 is TGTGCCAGCAGTTACACGCGAGCCGGGGAGCTGTTTTTT. Translating it yields CASSYTRAGELFF.

This chain uses TRBV5-1 with TRBJ2-5; 12 bases fit TRBD2. The length of the CDR3 is 16 residues. CDR1 is SGHRS, CDR2 YFSETQ, per germline. The J segment lost 5 bases and the V segment lost 1 base, leaving 6 bases of the junction unmatched. The CDR3 reads CASSLRRLAGVETQYF. CDR3 nucleotides: TGCGCCAGCAGCTTGCGTCGACTAGCGGGGGTGGAGACCCAGTACTTC. Full variable domain (remainder filled in from reference TRBV5-1 and TRBJ2-5): KAGVTQTPRYLIKTRGQQVTLSCSPISGHRSVSWYQQTPGQGLQFLFEYFSETQRNKGNFPGRFSGRQFSNSRSEMNVSTLELGDSALYLCASSLRRLAGVETQYFGPGTRLLVL.

The chain joins TRBV19 to TRBJ1-4; possibly TRBD1 for D (5 bases). Germline lookup yields CDR1 LNHDA and CDR2 SQIVND (reference sequence). The CDR3 totals 15 residues. Trimming removed 5 bases at V and 5 bases at J, with 15 bases between. The CDR3 DNA reads TGTGCCAGTAGTGTATCGGGACTGGGAAATGAAAAACTGTTTTTT. Encoded protein: CASSVSGLGNEKLFF.

This chain links TRBV5-6 with TRBJ1-2; TRBD1 matches at 8 bases. Germline lookup yields CDR1 SGHDT and CDR2 YYEEEE. J lost 2 bases, V lost 4 bases, and 7 bases had no gene match. The CDR3 covers 15 residues. The CDR3, as DNA: TGTGCCAGCAGCCGAGGACAGGGATTAAACTATGGCTACACCTTC. The encoded protein is CASSRGQGLNYGYTF.

This clone was counted a few times. The chain recombines TRBV4-3 with TRBJ1-1, with D unresolved. The ends were cut back, 0 bases at V and 0 bases at J, with 11 bases in the middle. There are 16 residues in the CDR3. The germline gives CDR1 LGHNA, CDR2 YSLEER. The CDR3 sequence is CASSQELLQLNTEAFF. CDR3 nucleotide sequence: TGCGCCAGCAGCCAAGAACTCTTACAGCTGAACACTGAAGCTTTCTTT.

About this clone itself: The germline gene is not matched at one end of the junction; a read error may be the cause. The genes are TRBV12-3 or TRBV12-4 and TRBJ2-5; the D gene is possibly TRBD1 (6 bases). The CDR3 consists of 13 residues. Here the CDR3 reads CASRQGNQGTQYF. Here the CDR3 DNA reads TGTGCCAGCAGGCAGGGGAACCAAGGGACCCAGTACTTC.

The chain carries TRBV11-2 and TRBJ1-2, with D maybe TRBD1 (6 bases). CDR3 length: 13 amino acids. Germline assignment: CDR1 SGHAT and CDR2 FQNNGV. V lost 5 bases and J 1 base, leaving 8 bases between the germline ends. The CDR3 loop is CASSLQGNYGYTF. The CDR3 DNA sequence: TGTGCCAGCAGCCTACAGGGTAACTATGGCTACACCTTC.

V is TRBV19 and J is TRBJ1-2; D ambiguous. This CDR3 contains 15 residues. CDR1 and CDR2 from the germline V gene are LNHDA and SQIVND (reference sequence). The V end lost 4 bases, the J end lost 7 bases, and 19 bases lay between the germline ends. The CDR3 is CASSTTHEGMSGYTF. The DNA of the CDR3 is TGTGCCAGTAGTACCACGCATGAGGGTATGAGTGGCTACACCTTC.

Points on this clone: The sample has other DNA sequences that encode this CDR3 too. The rearrangement links TRBV11-3 to TRBJ1-1; 8 bases agree with TRBD1. CDR1 SGHNT and CDR2 YENEEA come from the germline V gene. This CDR3 is 13 amino acids long. V shed 6 bases and J 4 bases; nucleotides not matched to a gene: 4. CDR3 in amino acids: CASSFTGGTEAFF. The DNA for the CDR3 is TGTGCCAGCAGTTTTACAGGGGGCACTGAAGCTTTCTTT.

This sequence joins TRBV7-9 and TRBJ1-4, with D perhaps matching TRBD1 (5 bases). The CDR3 length is 14 residues. Germline V gives CDR1 SEHNR, CDR2 FQNEAQ (reference sequence). Trimming cost V 8 bases and J 8 bases, with 18 bases left between them. In nucleotides, the CDR3 is TGTGCCAGCTGCCGGGGGACCGAGGCGGAAAAACTGTTTTTT. It encodes CASCRGTEAEKLFF.

This chain links TRBV7-9 with TRBJ1-4; D call uncertain. The CDR3 loop spans 12 amino acids. V gave up 4 bases and J gave up 14 bases, with 14 bases separating them. Germline lookup yields CDR1 SEHNR and CDR2 FQNEAQ (reference sequence). This CDR3 is CASSYDTPPLFF. CDR3 coding DNA: TGTGCCAGCAGCTACGACACCCCGCCCCTGTTTTTT.

This clone was seen a single time. This rearrangement joins TRBV3-1 (or the pseudogene TRBV3-2) to TRBJ1-1; D is uncertain. Trimming removed 5 bases at V and 3 bases at J, with 16 bases between. CDR1 is LGHDT and CDR2 is YNNKEL in the germline V gene (reference sequence). CDR3 length: 15 amino acids. CDR3 protein: CASSLGSAGDTEAFF. DNA of the CDR3: TGTGCCAGCAGCTTGGGATCGGCGGGAGACACTGAAGCTTTCTTT.

This chain joins TRBV5-1 and TRBJ1-6, with 9 nucleotides matching TRBD1. The V and J ends lost 4 bases and 6 bases, in that order; junction bases with no gene match: 5. Germline loops: CDR1 SGHRS, CDR2 YFSETQ. The CDR3 totals 15 residues. Here the CDR3 reads CASSPDRGTNSPLHF. Here the CDR3 DNA reads TGCGCCAGCAGCCCGGACAGGGGAACTAATTCACCCCTCCACTTT.

This sequence joins TRBV5-1 and TRBJ2-7; TRBD2 is a possible D gene (7 bases). Germline V gives CDR1 SGHRS, CDR2 YFSETQ. The CDR3 is 16 residues long. V dropped 1 base and J dropped 2 bases, with 16 bases sitting between them. CDR3 region: CASSLNAGGPAYEQYF. The CDR3 nucleotides read TGCGCCAGCAGCTTGAATGCCGGGGGGCCGGCCTACGAGCAGTACTTC.

In its sample, this clone was seen many times. V usage is TRBV6-2 or TRBV6-3 and J usage is TRBJ2-1, with TRBD2 matching 7 bases. Germline CDR1 is MNHEY and CDR2 is SVGEGT. The CDR3 loop spans 16 amino acids. V was clipped by 6 bases and J by 3 bases; unmatched bases: 11. The CDR3: CASSFYGGGNYNEQFF. The CDR3 bases are TGTGCCAGCAGCTTCTATGGGGGGGGAAACTACAATGAGCAGTTCTTC.

The V gene is TRBV28, the J gene TRBJ2-1; possible D gene TRBD2, 6 bases. The CDR3 runs to 16 residues. V was clipped by 2 bases and J by 7 bases, with 18 bases between them. Germline assignment: CDR1 MDHEN and CDR2 SYDVKM. The CDR3 nucleotides read TGTGCCAGCAGTTTAGGGCGGGACCCTACCTTTAATGAGCAGTTCTTC. Amino acid sequence: CASSLGRDPTFNEQFF.

The V and J genes are TRBV2 and TRBJ1-1, with D possibly TRBD1 on 5 matching bases. CDR1 and CDR2 from the germline V gene are SNHLY and FYNNEI. The CDR3 totals 13 residues. Trimming pared 7 bases from V and 1 base from J, leaving 10 bases between. The CDR3, as DNA: TGTGCCAGCACAATGGGGCAGAACACTGAAGCTTTCTTT. Translated, it gives CASTMGQNTEAFF.

The rearrangement joins TRBV7-9 to TRBJ1-1; D gene ambiguous. Germline V lookup: CDR1 SEHNR, CDR2 FQNEAQ (reference sequence). CDR3 length: 16 residues. V dropped 5 bases and J dropped 5 bases, with 21 bases sitting between them. The DNA for the CDR3 is TGTGCCAGCAGCACCCTGTCATGGGGATCGGGAACTGAAGCTTTCTTT. This encodes CASSTLSWGSGTEAFF.

The rearrangement joins TRBV7-6 to TRBJ2-1; 8 bases fit TRBD2. The CDR3 is 17 amino acids. J was trimmed by 3 bases and V by 6 bases; bases with no gene match: 13. Germline V lookup: CDR1 SGHVS, CDR2 FNYEAQ. This chain's CDR3 is CASSPRSGRDLYNEQFF. The CDR3 DNA is TGTGCCAGCAGTCCCAGGTCCGGGAGGGACCTCTACAATGAGCAGTTCTTC.

The V gene is TRBV19, the J gene TRBJ1-2; 7 bases fit TRBD1. J gave up 9 bases and V 5 bases, and 12 bases lay outside the gene matches. Germline CDR1 and CDR2: LNHDA and SQIVND (reference sequence). This CDR3 region has 14 residues. This CDR3 is CASSSINRDRSYTF. In DNA, the CDR3 is TGTGCCAGTAGTTCAATAAACCGGGACAGAAGCTACACCTTC.

The chain uses TRBV11-1 and TRBJ2-7; 8 positions agree with TRBD1. The CDR3 runs to 15 residues. V was pared by 0 bases and J by 3 bases, with 4 bases of the junction left unmatched. Germline lookup yields CDR1 SGHAT and CDR2 FQDESV (reference sequence). The CDR3 coding sequence is TGTGCCAGCAGCTTAGCGTCGACAGGGGACTACGAGCAGTACTTC. Its protein is CASSLASTGDYEQYF.

The V call is TRBV10-3, the J call TRBJ2-7, with D possibly matching TRBD2 (6 bases). Trimming shortened V by 11 bases and J by 5 bases, and 19 bases separated the two germline ends. Germline CDR1 ENHRY, CDR2 SYGVKD. There are 13 residues in the CDR3. The CDR3 sequence is CAGAPGEWDEQYF. CDR3 nucleotides: TGTGCCGGGGCCCCGGGGGAGTGGGACGAGCAGTACTTC.

V gene TRBV5-1 combines with J gene TRBJ1-2, with 8 positions matching TRBD1. This CDR3 has 16 amino acids. Looked up from germline, CDR1 is SGHRS and CDR2 is YFSETQ. Losses at the gene ends were 0 bases for V and 6 bases for J; bases not matched to a gene: 10. The CDR3 DNA sequence: TGCGCCAGCAGCTTGGTGGTCGCAGGGGGCTTCGATGGCTACACCTTC. This sequence encodes CASSLVVAGGFDGYTF.